The T cell receptor (beta chain) under discussion was sequenced for a study of T cell changes during pregnancy in multiple sclerosis. CDR3 length: 17 residues. In germline, CDR1 is LNHDA, CDR2 SQIVND (reference sequence). After removal of 4 bases from V and 0 bases from J, the junction contained 7 bases not matched to a gene. Some clones are missing from TCRdb's copy, which holds only in-frame ones; the method was immunoSEQ multiplex PCR. This sample has under 30,000 clones, with approximately 94% found just once. This specimen was CD4+ T cells from peripheral blood mononuclear cells, taken after pregnancy. The receptor's source is a female donor with multiple sclerosis, enrolled in a pregnancy study. The chain employs TRBV19 and TRBJ2-2; 8 bases agree with TRBD2. CDR3 in DNA: TGTGCCAGTAGTAGGGCTAGCGGGTTTGCGAACACCGGGGAGCTGTTTTTT. Translating it yields CASSRASGFANTGELFF.